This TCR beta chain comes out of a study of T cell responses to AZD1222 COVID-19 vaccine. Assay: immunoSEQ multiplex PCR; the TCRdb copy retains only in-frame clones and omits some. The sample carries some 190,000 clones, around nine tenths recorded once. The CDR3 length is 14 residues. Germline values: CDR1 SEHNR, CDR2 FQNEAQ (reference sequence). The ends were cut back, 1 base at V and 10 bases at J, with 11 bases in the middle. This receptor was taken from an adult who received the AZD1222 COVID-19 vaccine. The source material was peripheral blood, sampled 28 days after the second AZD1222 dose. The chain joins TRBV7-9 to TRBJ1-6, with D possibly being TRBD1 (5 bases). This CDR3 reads CASSLGDSLSPLHF. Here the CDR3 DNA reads TGTGCCAGCAGCTTAGGAGACAGCCTGTCACCCCTCCACTTT.